A selection of T cell receptor beta chains follows, all from one sample in a study of CD8 T cells in ankylosing spondylitis. TCRdb re-derived calls from the 5' RACE reads in MiXCR, one entry per CDR3 protein. The sample has a few hundred thousand distinct CDR3 sequences, 6% to 8% seen once. The material sequenced was blood, either unsorted or a sorted T cell fraction (not recorded which). All receptors come from a male donor with ankylosing spondylitis. The CDR3 runs from the conserved cysteine through the conserved F or W. The order of the fields is J gene, clone size, D gene, V gene, CDR3 DNA, CDR3 protein. A D gene is named only where the DNA matches it firmly. Where a row states a size, it is once, few, many or the class of an expanded clone; other rows omit it.

j_gene: TRBJ2-7
abundance: many
d_gene: .
v_gene: TRBV7-6
CDR3nt: TGTGCCAGCAGCTTAGGAGGGCTAGTTAACTACGAGCAGTACTTC
CDR3aa: CASSLGGLVNYEQYF

j_gene: TRBJ2-5
abundance: few
d_gene: .
v_gene: TRBV27
CDR3nt: TGTGCCAGCCTGGACGAGCAAGAGACCCAGTACTTC
CDR3aa: CASLDEQETQYF

j_gene: TRBJ2-1
abundance: .
d_gene: .
v_gene: TRBV6-2/TRBV6-3
CDR3nt: TGTGCCAGCAGTTACCCCAGAGCCATCAATGAGCAGTTCTTC
CDR3aa: CASSYPRAINEQFF

j_gene: TRBJ2-7
abundance: .
d_gene: TRBD2
v_gene: TRBV6-5
CDR3nt: TGTGCCAGCAGTTACTCGGGTAGCGGGAGACACTCGGGGGGCTACGAGCAGTACTTC
CDR3aa: CASSYSGSGRHSGGYEQYF

j_gene: TRBJ2-7
abundance: many
d_gene: .
v_gene: TRBV5-1
CDR3nt: TGCGCCAGCAGCTTGGCCGGGGGCGGAGCGGCTTACGAGCAGTACTTC
CDR3aa: CASSLAGGGAAYEQYF

j_gene: TRBJ1-6
abundance: many
d_gene: .
v_gene: TRBV4-2
CDR3nt: TGTGCCAGCAGCCAAAGCGCCATCGCCTATAATTCACCCCTCCACTTT
CDR3aa: CASSQSAIAYNSPLHF

j_gene: TRBJ1-5
abundance: .
d_gene: .
v_gene: TRBV12-3/TRBV12-4
CDR3nt: TGTGCCAGCAGTTTTAAGGGCGCGGCCCAGCCCCAGCATTTT
CDR3aa: CASSFKGAAQPQHF

j_gene: TRBJ2-2
abundance: many
d_gene: TRBD2
v_gene: TRBV6-2/TRBV6-3
CDR3nt: TGTGCCAGCAGTTCGGGACTAGGGACCGGGGAGCTGTTTTTT
CDR3aa: CASSSGLGTGELFF

j_gene: TRBJ2-1
abundance: many
d_gene: TRBD2
v_gene: TRBV6-1
CDR3nt: TGTGCCAGCAGAACGACTAGCGGGGGACTTAATGAGCAGTTCTTC
CDR3aa: CASRTTSGGLNEQFF

j_gene: TRBJ2-7
abundance: many
d_gene: .
v_gene: TRBV20-1
CDR3nt: TGCAGTGCTAGAGATATTATGGCGGGCCACGAGCAGTACTTC
CDR3aa: CSARDIMAGHEQYF

j_gene: TRBJ2-1
abundance: .
d_gene: .
v_gene: TRBV9
CDR3nt: TGTGCCAGCAGCGTGGGGAGCTCCTACAATGAGCAGTTCTTC
CDR3aa: CASSVGSSYNEQFF

j_gene: TRBJ2-2
abundance: many
d_gene: TRBD2
v_gene: TRBV29-1
CDR3nt: TGCAGCGTTTGGGGACTAGCGGGAGCTGGGGCCGGGGAGCTGTTTTTT
CDR3aa: CSVWGLAGAGAGELFF

j_gene: TRBJ1-2
abundance: many
d_gene: .
v_gene: TRBV29-1
CDR3nt: TGCAGCGTTGAGGGGTCTCATGGCTACACCTTC
CDR3aa: CSVEGSHGYTF

j_gene: TRBJ1-1
abundance: many
d_gene: .
v_gene: TRBV7-3
CDR3nt: TGTGCCAGCAGCTTAAGCCCCGTAACTGAAGCTTTCTTT
CDR3aa: CASSLSPVTEAFF

j_gene: TRBJ2-3
abundance: few
d_gene: .
v_gene: TRBV7-6
CDR3nt: TGTGCCAGCAGCTTGGACGGGAGTAGGACAGATACGCAGTATTTT
CDR3aa: CASSLDGSRTDTQYF

j_gene: TRBJ2-7
abundance: .
d_gene: TRBD1
v_gene: TRBV11-2
CDR3nt: TGTGCCAGCTCCGAGGGGGCAGGGAACTACGAGCAGTACTTC
CDR3aa: CASSEGAGNYEQYF

j_gene: TRBJ2-3
abundance: many
d_gene: .
v_gene: TRBV7-9
CDR3nt: TGTGCCAGCAGCCCGCAACGACCAGATACGCAGTATTTT
CDR3aa: CASSPQRPDTQYF

j_gene: TRBJ1-2
abundance: many
d_gene: TRBD1
v_gene: TRBV6-1
CDR3nt: TGTGCCAGCAGTGGGACAGGGGGGAACTATGGCTACACCTTC
CDR3aa: CASSGTGGNYGYTF

j_gene: TRBJ1-4
abundance: .
d_gene: .
v_gene: TRBV18
CDR3nt: TGTGCCAGCTCACGCCCCCGGGACCGGGGACTGTTTTTT
CDR3aa: CASSRPRDRGLFF

j_gene: TRBJ2-2
abundance: many
d_gene: .
v_gene: TRBV7-8
CDR3nt: TGTACCGAGTCGAGGGGTCTAAACACCGGGGAGCTGTTTTTT
CDR3aa: CTESRGLNTGELFF

j_gene: TRBJ1-1
abundance: many
d_gene: .
v_gene: TRBV12-3/TRBV12-4
CDR3nt: TGTGCCAGCAGTTTACAGGAGGGACTGAACACTGAAGCTTTCTTT
CDR3aa: CASSLQEGLNTEAFF

j_gene: TRBJ1-1
abundance: many
d_gene: .
v_gene: TRBV30
CDR3nt: TGTGCCTGGGCTGGACTTGGGAACACTGAAGCTTTCTTT
CDR3aa: CAWAGLGNTEAFF

j_gene: TRBJ1-4
abundance: many
d_gene: .
v_gene: TRBV7-9
CDR3nt: TGTGCCAGCATGAGTGAAAAACTGTTTTTT
CDR3aa: CASMSEKLFF

j_gene: TRBJ2-5
abundance: few
d_gene: .
v_gene: TRBV29-1
CDR3nt: TGCAGCGCGGAGACCGGCAAGATAGAGACCCAGTACTTC
CDR3aa: CSAETGKIETQYF

j_gene: TRBJ1-5
abundance: many
d_gene: .
v_gene: TRBV27
CDR3nt: TGTGCCAGCACCAAAACGGCAGGGAAGAGCAATCAGCCCCAGCATTTT
CDR3aa: CASTKTAGKSNQPQHF

j_gene: TRBJ2-7
abundance: many
d_gene: TRBD1
v_gene: TRBV7-9
CDR3nt: TGTGCCAGCAGCTCCCCCCGGGACAGGGGATACGAGCAGTACTTC
CDR3aa: CASSSPRDRGYEQYF

j_gene: TRBJ2-1
abundance: many
d_gene: TRBD2
v_gene: TRBV10-3
CDR3nt: TGTGCCATCAGTGAGTCGGCTCTAGCGGGAGTAGATGAGCAGTTCTTC
CDR3aa: CAISESALAGVDEQFF

j_gene: TRBJ2-7
abundance: few
d_gene: TRBD1
v_gene: TRBV2
CDR3nt: TGTGCCAGCAGTGAGTACGGACAGGGGGCGACTTACGAGCAGTACTTC
CDR3aa: CASSEYGQGATYEQYF

j_gene: TRBJ2-7
abundance: .
d_gene: .
v_gene: TRBV18
CDR3nt: TGTGCCAGCTCACTAGCGGCCTACGAGCAGTACTTC
CDR3aa: CASSLAAYEQYF

j_gene: TRBJ1-1
abundance: many
d_gene: .
v_gene: TRBV12-3/TRBV12-4
CDR3nt: TGTGCCAGCAGCCCCTTGTCGGGGCTCACTGAAGCTTTCTTT
CDR3aa: CASSPLSGLTEAFF

j_gene: TRBJ2-5
abundance: few
d_gene: TRBD1
v_gene: TRBV4-3
CDR3nt: TGCGCCAGCAGCCAAGACGGACAGGAGAAAGAGACCCAGTACTTC
CDR3aa: CASSQDGQEKETQYF